This TCR beta chain was captured in a study of T cell responses to AZD1222 COVID-19 vaccine. Regarding the study as a whole: Targets within unmutated variant regions were reportedly found for nearly half of spike-specific TCRs. Regions 160-218 and 743-854 held dominance among vaccine-associated CD4 TCRs, which spanned spike. Repertoires were collected only later (after the peak T cell response had occurred). Clonal diversity may have been underestimated in mostly white British donors.

A remark on this clone: The antigen is undetermined.

Assay: immunoSEQ multiplex PCR; the TCRdb copy retains only in-frame clones and omits some. The sample holds some 180,000 clones, around 90% seen once. The CDR3 is 16 residues long. Looked up from germline, CDR1 is SGHRS and CDR2 is YFSETQ. V lost 2 bases and J lost 5; bases outside the gene matches: 10. Sample: peripheral blood, taken 28 days after the second dose of the MenACWY control vaccine. The receptor was isolated from an adult who received the MenACWY meningococcal vaccine as a control. The gene calls are TRBV5-1 and TRBJ2-5; 9 nucleotides line up with TRBD2. The CDR3 sequence is CASSLSVSGRGETQYF. The CDR3 DNA sequence: TGCGCCAGCAGCTTAAGCGTTAGCGGGAGAGGGGAGACCCAGTACTTC.